The clone carrying this T cell receptor beta chain was observed a few times. This sample stems from a study of blood T cells in healthy people across ages. For the second PCR, which ran for 7 to 11 cycles, a sample-barcoded 5' primer and a J-beta primer mix were used. Every cDNA molecule bore a tag from a template-switch adaptor containing 12 random nucleotides. TCRdb reanalysed the 5' RACE reads using MiXCR and keeps one entry per CDR3 protein. The table lists around 990,000 distinct CDR3 sequences, around 27% of them singletons, with less than 0.85% in the top ten. Samples had at least 6.5 million PBMCs isolated from them. Germline V gives CDR1 SGHTA, CDR2 FQGNSA. There are 14 residues in the CDR3. The germline V and J ends were trimmed by 1 base and 0 bases, with 7 bases remaining between them. The data were also submitted as part of a second study, on T cells of mothers and their children. That work states: A few healthy Caucasian mothers and their six children were the donors.

The receptor's source is a girl aged 2 to 9 in good health. The chain couples TRBV7-2 to TRBJ2-7; D gene unclear. Material: blood. The CDR3 DNA reads TGTGCCAGCAGCTTAGTGGTCAGCTCCTACGAGCAGTACTTC. Amino acids: CASSLVVSSYEQYF. Full variable domain (missing parts from reference TRBV7-2 and TRBJ2-7): GAGVSQSPSNKVTEKGKDVELRCDPISGHTALYWYRQSLGQGLEFLIYFQGNSAPDKSGLPSDRFSAERTGGSVSTLTIQRTQQEDSAVYLCASSLVVSSYEQYFGPGTRLTVT.